These 26 T cell receptor beta chains were all obtained from the same sample, sequenced in a study of blood T cell repertoires in COVID-19. Clones were sequenced by immunoSEQ multiplex PCR, and TCRdb holds only the in-frame ones, with some missing. Of around 330,000 clones in the sample, roughly 88% were seen once. Sequencing was carried out using peripheral blood. These receptor sequences come from a young woman with COVID-19, enrolled during active disease.

The chain has TRBV3-1 (or the pseudogene TRBV3-2) and TRBJ2-1; the D gene is possibly TRBD2 (5 bases). Germline V gene data show CDR1 as LGHDT and CDR2 as YNNKEL (reference sequence). This CDR3 is built from 16 residues. Trimming stripped 1 base from V and 6 bases from J, with 16 bases between. The CDR3 is CASSQGSGFNSNEQFF. DNA of the CDR3: TGTGCCAGCAGCCAAGGTTCGGGATTCAACTCCAATGAGCAGTTCTTC.

The chain links TRBV5-4 to TRBJ2-1, with 12 nucleotides matching TRBD2. Germline V CDR1 and CDR2: SGHNT, YYREEE (reference sequence). CDR3 length: 16 amino acids. J was trimmed by 5 bases and V by 5 bases; bases with no gene match: 8. The CDR3 DNA follows: TGTGCCAGCAGTAGACTAGCGGGGGCCCTAAACAATGAGCAGTTCTTC. Translated, it gives CASSRLAGALNNEQFF.

The chain links TRBV7-2 to TRBJ1-4, with 8 bases identical to TRBD1. This CDR3 comprises 15 residues. CDR1 is SGHTA, CDR2 FQGNSA, per germline. V trimming: 5 bases; J trimming: 6 bases; junction bases outside the gene matches: 8. CDR3 residues: CASSLRDRPDEKLFF. CDR3 DNA sequence: TGTGCCAGCAGCCTCCGGGACAGGCCGGATGAAAAACTGTTTTTT. Full variable domain (missing parts from reference TRBV7-2 and TRBJ1-4): GAGVSQSPSNKVTEKGKDVELRCDPISGHTALYWYRQSLGQGLEFLIYFQGNSAPDKSGLPSDRFSAERTGGSVSTLTIQRTQQEDSAVYLCASSLRDRPDEKLFFGSGTQLSVL.

The V call is TRBV7-6, the J call TRBJ1-5; D remains unclear. This CDR3 has 13 amino acids. Germline V gene lookup returns CDR1 SGHVS and CDR2 FNYEAQ. Trimming took off 5 bases at V and 8 bases at J, with 13 bases between the two ends. The CDR3 spells CASSVGGSEPQHF. CDR3 nucleotide sequence: TGTGCCAGCAGCGTCGGAGGGTCGGAGCCCCAGCATTTT.

The chain recombines TRBV9 with TRBJ1-4; TRBD1 matches 8 bases. This CDR3 spans 13 amino acids. Germline V gene lookup returns CDR1 SGDLS and CDR2 YYNGEE. After removal of 5 bases from V and 4 bases from J, the junction contained 1 base not matched to a gene. CDR3 coding DNA: TGTGCCAGCAGGGGACAGGATAATGAAAAACTGTTTTTT. This encodes CASRGQDNEKLFF. Full variable domain (rest looked up from reference TRBV9 and TRBJ1-4): DSGVTQTPKHLITATGQRVTLRCSPRSGDLSVYWYQQSLDQGLQFLIQYYNGEERAKGNILERFSAQQFPDLHSELNLSSLELGDSALYFCASRGQDNEKLFFGSGTQLSVL.

This clone occurred once. This chain uses TRBV23-1 with TRBJ2-5; possibly TRBD1 for D (5 bases). TRBV23-1 is identified as an open reading frame with a role that is uncertain. V was pared by 3 bases and J by 2 bases, with 16 bases between. The CDR3 spans 16 residues. CDR3 in amino acids: CASSQPGQSGQETQYF. The CDR3 region has the DNA TGCGCCAGCAGTCAGCCTGGACAATCCGGACAAGAGACCCAGTACTTC.

The rearrangement uses TRBV9 and TRBJ1-3; 7 bases agree with TRBD1. The CDR3 is 13 amino acids. Germline CDR1 is SGDLS and CDR2 is YYNGEE. V dropped 4 bases and J dropped 5; count of bases not matched to a gene: 3. CDR3 loop: CASSPGQRNTIYF. The DNA of the CDR3 is TGTGCCAGCAGCCCGGGACAGCGAAACACCATATATTTT.

This sequence joins TRBV10-3 and TRBJ2-7; the match to TRBD2 covers 9 bases. From germline, CDR1 is ENHRY and CDR2 SYGVKD. CDR3 size: 14 residues. V lost 4 bases, J lost 3 bases, and 4 bases stayed unmatched. The CDR3 DNA follows: TGTGCCATCAGTGGGGGACTAGCCATCTACGAGCAGTACTTC. It encodes CAISGGLAIYEQYF.

To note about this clone: The DNA is omitted, as the CDR3 cannot be located on it reliably, and the CDR3 follows TCRdb's listing. The chain carries TRBV19 and TRBJ1-5. The CDR3 length equals 13 residues, ends included. Germline V gene lookup returns CDR1 LNHDA and CDR2 SQIVND (reference sequence). The CDR3 sequence is CASTSGGNQPQHF.

The V and J genes are TRBV18 and TRBJ2-3; a possible D gene is TRBD1 (6 bases). Germline V gene sequence: CDR1 KGHSH, CDR2 LQKENI. Trimming removed 5 bases from V and 7 bases from J, with 19 bases in between. The CDR3 extends over 15 amino acids. CDR3 protein: CASSRDTVGQNTQYF. The CDR3 DNA reads TGTGCCAGCTCAAGGGACACAGTGGGTCAGAATACGCAGTATTTT. The variable domain in full, with the rest retrieved from reference TRBV18 and TRBJ2-3, is NAGVMQNPRHLVRRRGQEARLRCSPMKGHSHVYWYRQLPEEGLKFMVYLQKENIIDESGMPKERFSAEFPKEGPSILRIQQVVRGDSAAYFCASSRDTVGQNTQYFGPGTRLTVL.

Within the sample, this clone is medium-sized. The V and J genes are TRBV3-1 (or the pseudogene TRBV3-2) and TRBJ1-4, with TRBD1 identical over 9 bases. The CDR3 contains 17 residues. CDR1 and CDR2 from the germline V gene are LGHDT and YNNKEL (reference sequence). With 0 bases clipped from V and 7 bases from J, the junction kept 9 bases outside the gene matches. CDR3 bases: TGTGCCAGCAGCCAAGATGGGACCGGGACAGGGCCTGAAAAACTGTTTTTT. It is translated as CASSQDGTGTGPEKLFF.

This chain connects TRBV18 to TRBJ2-7; 9 positions match TRBD1. With 3 bases clipped from V and 4 bases from J, the junction kept 7 bases outside the gene matches. Germline loops: CDR1 KGHSH, CDR2 LQKENI. This CDR3 spans 15 amino acids. CDR3: CASSPYRGRSYEQYF. The CDR3 DNA follows: TGTGCCAGCTCACCCTACAGGGGGCGATCTTACGAGCAGTACTTC.

V and J are TRBV4-2 and TRBJ1-3; D is undetermined. The germline CDR1 and CDR2 sequences are LGHNA and YNFKEQ. The CDR3 has 17 residues. V was pared by 1 base and J by 0 bases, with 13 bases between. The CDR3 sequence is CASSQGGGAGSGNTIYF. In DNA form, the CDR3 reads TGTGCCAGCAGCCAAGGTGGCGGCGCGGGCTCTGGAAACACCATATATTTT.

V gene TRBV9 combines with J gene TRBJ1-2; TRBD1 is a possible D gene (5 bases). The germline V and J ends were trimmed by 0 bases and 4 bases, with 13 bases remaining between them. CDR3 length: 15 amino acids. Germline-derived CDR1 and CDR2 are SGDLS and YYNGEE. The CDR3 reads CASSVGMAGSYGYTF. The CDR3, as DNA: TGTGCCAGCAGCGTAGGGATGGCAGGGTCCTATGGCTACACCTTC. The full variable domain, in which reference TRBV9 and TRBJ1-2 provide the parts outside the CDR3, is DSGVTQTPKHLITATGQRVTLRCSPRSGDLSVYWYQQSLDQGLQFLIQYYNGEERAKGNILERFSAQQFPDLHSELNLSSLELGDSALYFCASSVGMAGSYGYTFGSGTRLTVV.

This clone was detected only once. The V and J genes are TRBV29-1 and TRBJ2-3; TRBD1 matches at 9 bases. V lost 0 bases, J lost 1 base, and 11 bases stayed unmatched. CDR3 length: 18 amino acids. Germline assignment: CDR1 SQVTM and CDR2 ANQGSEA. CDR3 in amino acids: CSVEDLPLRTGGTDTQYF. The CDR3 region has the DNA TGCAGCGTTGAAGATCTTCCCCTTAGGACAGGGGGCACAGATACGCAGTATTTT.

The CDR3 sequence is CASSEAGVPTDTQYF. The CDR3 DNA reads as TGTGCCAGCAGTGAAGCCGGGGTACCCACAGATACGCAGTATTTT. The chain links TRBV6-1 to TRBJ2-3; perhaps TRBD2 as D (5 bases). CDR1 is MNHNS and CDR2 is SASEGT in the germline V gene. V was trimmed by 0 bases and J by 2 bases, leaving 9 bases between them. CDR3 length: 15 residues.

The chain employs TRBV18 and TRBJ1-2; D call uncertain. The germline CDR1 and CDR2 sequences are KGHSH and LQKENI. CDR3 length: 13 residues. V lost 4 bases, J lost 0 bases, and 6 bases lay in between. CDR3 in DNA: TGTGCCAGCTCACAGGACTCTAACTATGGCTACACCTTC. Protein sequence: CASSQDSNYGYTF.

This clone occurred once. The V call is TRBV5-5, the J call TRBJ2-5; 13 nucleotides agree with TRBD2. J lost 4 bases, V lost 2 bases, and 8 bases had no gene match. CDR1 and CDR2 (germline): SGHKS, YYEKEE (reference sequence). The CDR3 spans 17 residues. For the CDR3, the DNA is TGTGCCAGCAGCTTACACGGACTAGCGGGGGCTCTAGAGACCCAGTACTTC. It yields the protein CASSLHGLAGALETQYF.

CDR3 bases: TGTGCCAGCAGCGTAGGCCAGCGGGGGGCCTACGAGCAGTACGTC. Translation: CASSVGQRGAYEQYV. The V gene is TRBV9, the J gene TRBJ2-7; 9 bases are shared with TRBD2. Trimming cost V 0 bases and J 2 bases; bases outside gene matches: 3. The CDR3 covers 15 residues. Germline values: CDR1 SGDLS, CDR2 YYNGEE.

V gene TRBV6-6 combines with J gene TRBJ1-1; no clear D. The germline V gene has CDR1 MNHNY and CDR2 SVGAGI (reference sequence). V lost 5 bases to trimming and J lost 2 bases, with 12 bases between them. This CDR3 contains 14 residues. The CDR3 sequence is CASSPVAANTEAFF. The CDR3, as DNA: TGTGCCAGCAGTCCCGTAGCAGCCAACACTGAAGCTTTCTTT.

The chain combines TRBV4-2 with TRBJ1-5; possibly TRBD1 for D (5 bases). The CDR3 is made up of 14 amino acids. V dropped 4 bases and J dropped 4 bases, with 11 bases sitting between them. Germline V gene lookup returns CDR1 LGHNA and CDR2 YNFKEQ. The CDR3 protein is CASSRYRGNQPQHF. Written as DNA, the CDR3 is TGTGCCAGCAGCCGGTACCGGGGGAATCAGCCCCAGCATTTT.

This chain links TRBV5-1 with TRBJ1-2, with TRBD1 as a possible D gene (6 bases). Germline-derived CDR1 and CDR2 are SGHRS and YFSETQ. V lost 6 bases and J 5 bases, leaving 20 bases between the germline ends. This CDR3 is 15 amino acids long. The DNA for the CDR3 is TGCGCCAGCACCCCCACGGGGGGGGCTGTTTATGGCTACACCTTC. Residues: CASTPTGGAVYGYTF. Combining the CDR3 with reference TRBV5-1 and TRBJ1-2 gives the whole variable domain KAGVTQTPRYLIKTRGQQVTLSCSPISGHRSVSWYQQTPGQGLQFLFEYFSETQRNKGNFPGRFSGRQFSNSRSEMNVSTLELGDSALYLCASTPTGGAVYGYTFGSGTRLTVV.

This rearrangement joins TRBV19 to TRBJ1-5; TRBD1 aligns across 9 bases. Germline V lookup: CDR1 LNHDA, CDR2 SQIVND (reference sequence). The CDR3 is 17 residues long. V gave up 7 bases and J gave up 5 bases; unmatched junction bases: 15. This chain's CDR3 is CASTPPPGTGSDQPQHF. CDR3 nucleotide sequence: TGTGCCAGTACTCCCCCGCCCGGGACAGGGAGCGATCAGCCCCAGCATTTT.

The rearrangement links TRBV24-1 to TRBJ2-3, with 13 bases matching TRBD2. CDR1 and CDR2 from the germline V gene are KGHDR and SFDVKD. This CDR3 contains 17 residues. With 3 bases clipped from V and 2 bases from J, the junction kept 4 bases outside the gene matches. The CDR3 here is CATSDPTSGGFTDTQYF. In nucleotides, the CDR3 is TGTGCCACCAGTGATCCGACTAGCGGGGGGTTCACAGATACGCAGTATTTT.

The chain links TRBV11-3 to TRBJ2-5, with D unresolved. The CDR3 is 12 residues long. V gave up 7 bases and J gave up 6 bases, with 12 bases separating them. In germline, CDR1 is SGHNT, CDR2 YENEEA. CDR3 DNA: TGTGCCAGCACTGTAAGTGGGCAGACCCAGTACTTC. This translates into CASTVSGQTQYF. Complete variable domain (other parts from reference TRBV11-3 and TRBJ2-5): EAGVVQSPRYKIIEKKQPVAFWCNPISGHNTLYWYLQNLGQGPELLIRYENEEAVDDSQLPKDRFSAERLKGVDSTLKIQPAELGDSAVYLCASTVSGQTQYFGPGTRLLVL.

V usage is TRBV2 and J usage is TRBJ2-7, with no clear D. Germline lookup yields CDR1 SNHLY and CDR2 FYNNEI. V shed 2 bases and J shed 6 bases, with 11 bases lying between them. This CDR3 is 13 amino acids long. CDR3 sequence reads: CASSESIGFEQYV. In nucleotides, the CDR3 is TGTGCCAGCAGTGAAAGTATCGGGTTCGAGCAGTACGTC.